The 7 T cell receptor beta chains reported below all come from one sample, sequenced in a study of OX40 agonist ivuxolimab in advanced cancers. Sequenced by immunoSEQ multiplex PCR; TCRdb stores in-frame clones only, minus some. The repertoire has about 90,000 clones, roughly 88% of them found once; the top ten carry 0.25% to 0.35%. The sequencing here drew on CD4+ or CD8+ T cells sorted from blood, taken in a trial of the OX40 agonist ivuxolimab. Every receptor here comes from an adult with an advanced solid tumor such as melanoma, head and neck, liver or kidney cancer.

In DNA, the CDR3 is TGCGCCAGCAGATTACTAGCGGGAGGCTCCTACGAGCAGTACTTC. It specifies CASRLLAGGSYEQYF. The chain links TRBV5-1 to TRBJ2-7; 12 bases agree with TRBD2. The CDR3 is made up of 15 amino acids. CDR1 is SGHRS and CDR2 is YFSETQ in the germline V gene. With 5 bases clipped from V and 0 bases from J, the junction kept 3 bases outside the gene matches.

This clone is a singleton in its sample. This chain connects TRBV7-9 to TRBJ1-5, with TRBD1 matching over 9 bases. The CDR3 length is 16 residues. The J segment lost 1 base and the V segment lost 5 bases, leaving 6 bases of the junction unmatched. From germline, CDR1 is SEHNR and CDR2 FQNEAQ (reference sequence). CDR3 loop: CASSPLDRGSNQPQHF. CDR3 bases: TGTGCCAGCAGCCCGCTGGACAGGGGAAGCAATCAGCCCCAGCATTTT.

The chain combines TRBV10-3 with TRBJ1-1, with 8 bases identical to TRBD1. After removal of 6 bases from V and 6 bases from J, the junction contained 3 bases not matched to a gene. The CDR3 has 12 residues. Per germline, CDR1 ENHRY and CDR2 SYGVKD. CDR3 in DNA: TGTGCCATCAGGCAACAGGGGGCTGAAGCTTTCTTT. Translated, it gives CAIRQQGAEAFF.

With regard to this clone: The same CDR3 arises from other DNA sequences in this sample as well. V gene TRBV18 combines with J gene TRBJ2-5; tentatively, D is TRBD2 (6 bases). Germline CDR1 and CDR2: KGHSH and LQKENI. This CDR3 region has 14 residues. V dropped 2 bases and J dropped 2 bases, with 9 bases sitting between them. The CDR3 nucleotides read TGTGCCAGCTCACCAAGGCGGGATCAAGAGACCCAGTACTTC. Amino acids: CASSPRRDQETQYF.

V is TRBV18 and J is TRBJ1-1; no reliable D call. The CDR3 totals 14 residues. The germline V gene encodes CDR1 KGHSH and CDR2 LQKENI. The V end was cut by 5 bases, the J end by 2 bases, with 12 bases between. The CDR3 here is CASSMREVNTEAFF. CDR3 nucleotide sequence: TGTGCCAGCTCAATGAGGGAAGTTAACACTGAAGCTTTCTTT.

The chain is built from TRBV6-1 and TRBJ2-7; maybe TRBD1 (6 bases). Trimming shortened V by 6 bases and J by 6 bases, and 12 bases separated the two germline ends. Germline lookup yields CDR1 MNHNS and CDR2 SASEGT. This CDR3 is built from 12 residues. The DNA of the CDR3 is TGTGCCAGCAGACCTACAGGGCCCGAGCAGTACTTC. Residues: CASRPTGPEQYF.

The V and J genes are TRBV18 and TRBJ2-3, with D possibly being TRBD2 (6 bases). The CDR3 contains 15 residues. The V end was cut by 1 base, the J end by 0 bases, with 8 bases between. From germline, CDR1 is KGHSH and CDR2 LQKENI. CDR3: CASSPLAGSTDTQYF. CDR3 coding DNA: TGTGCCAGCTCACCACTTGCGGGAAGCACAGATACGCAGTATTTT.